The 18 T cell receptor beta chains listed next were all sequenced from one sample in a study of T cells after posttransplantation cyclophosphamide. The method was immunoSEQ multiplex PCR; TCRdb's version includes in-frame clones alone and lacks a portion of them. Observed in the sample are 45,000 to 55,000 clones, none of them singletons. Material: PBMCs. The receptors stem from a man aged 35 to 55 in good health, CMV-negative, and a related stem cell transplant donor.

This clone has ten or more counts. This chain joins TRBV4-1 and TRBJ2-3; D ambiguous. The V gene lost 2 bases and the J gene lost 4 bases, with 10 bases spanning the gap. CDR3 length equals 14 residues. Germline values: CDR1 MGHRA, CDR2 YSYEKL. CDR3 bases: TGCGCCAGCAGCCAATACGAGGCGGCAGATACGCAGTATTTT. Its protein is CASSQYEAADTQYF.

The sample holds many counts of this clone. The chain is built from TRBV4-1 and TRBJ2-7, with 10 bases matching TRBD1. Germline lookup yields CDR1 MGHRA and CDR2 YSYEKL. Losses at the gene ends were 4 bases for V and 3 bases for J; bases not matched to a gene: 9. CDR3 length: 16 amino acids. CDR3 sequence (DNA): TGCGCCAGCAGCCTAACAGGACAGGGGGATGGCTACGAGCAGTACTTC. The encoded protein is CASSLTGQGDGYEQYF.

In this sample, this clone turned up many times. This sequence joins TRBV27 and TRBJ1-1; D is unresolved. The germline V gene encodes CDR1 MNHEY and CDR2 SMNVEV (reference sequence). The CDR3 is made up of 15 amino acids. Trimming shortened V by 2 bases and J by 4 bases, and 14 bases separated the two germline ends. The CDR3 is CASSLGGEGVTEAFF. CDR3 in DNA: TGTGCCAGCAGTTTAGGTGGGGAGGGAGTCACTGAAGCTTTCTTT.

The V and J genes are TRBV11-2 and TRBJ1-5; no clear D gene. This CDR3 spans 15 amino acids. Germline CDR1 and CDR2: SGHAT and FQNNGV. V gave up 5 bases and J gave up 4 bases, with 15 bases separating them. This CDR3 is CASSRGPYGNQPQHF. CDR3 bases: TGTGCCAGCAGCCGCGGCCCCTACGGGAATCAGCCCCAGCATTTT.

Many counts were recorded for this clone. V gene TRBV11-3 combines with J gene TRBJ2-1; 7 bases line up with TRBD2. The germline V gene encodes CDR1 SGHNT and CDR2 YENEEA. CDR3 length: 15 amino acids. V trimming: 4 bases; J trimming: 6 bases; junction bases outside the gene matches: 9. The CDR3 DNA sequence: TGTGCCAGCAGCTCTCTGGGCGGGGGTTTCAATGAGCAGTTCTTC. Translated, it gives CASSSLGGGFNEQFF.

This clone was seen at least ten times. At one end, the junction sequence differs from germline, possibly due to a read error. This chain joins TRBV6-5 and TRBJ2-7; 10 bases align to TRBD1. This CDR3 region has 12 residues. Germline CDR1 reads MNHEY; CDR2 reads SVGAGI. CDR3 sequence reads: CASSYSGTGVHF. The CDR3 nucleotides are TGTGCCAGCAGTTACTCTGGGACAGGGGTTCACTTT.

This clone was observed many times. The CDR3: CASSSLDSEPYNEQFF. The CDR3 DNA sequence: TGTGCCAGCAGCTCGTTAGACAGCGAGCCCTACAATGAGCAGTTCTTC. The rearrangement joins TRBV7-8 to TRBJ2-1, with D perhaps matching TRBD1 (5 bases). This CDR3 is built from 16 residues. Trimming stripped 4 bases from V and 2 bases from J, with 15 bases between. Germline-derived CDR1 and CDR2 are SGHVS and FQNEAQ.

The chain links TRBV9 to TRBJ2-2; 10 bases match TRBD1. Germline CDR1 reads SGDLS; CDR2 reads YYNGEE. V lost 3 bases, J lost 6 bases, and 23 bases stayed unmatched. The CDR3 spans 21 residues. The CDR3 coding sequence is TGTGCCAGCAGCGACCGTACGGGGACAGGGGTTGCACGACTAGAAGCCGGGGAGCTGTTTTTT. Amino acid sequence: CASSDRTGTGVARLEAGELFF.

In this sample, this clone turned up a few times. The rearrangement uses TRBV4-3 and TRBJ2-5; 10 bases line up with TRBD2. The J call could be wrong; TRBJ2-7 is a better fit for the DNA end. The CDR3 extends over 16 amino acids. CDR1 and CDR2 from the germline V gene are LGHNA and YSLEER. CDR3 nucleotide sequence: TGCGCCAGCAGCCAAGATCTGGGACTAGCGAAGTACGAGCAGTACTTC. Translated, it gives CASSQDLGLAKYEQYF.

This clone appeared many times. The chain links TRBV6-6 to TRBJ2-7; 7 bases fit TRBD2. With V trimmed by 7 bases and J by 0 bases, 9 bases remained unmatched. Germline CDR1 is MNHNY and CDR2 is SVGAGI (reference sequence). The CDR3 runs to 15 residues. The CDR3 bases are TGTGCCAGCACCGCTAGCGGAACATCCTCCTACGAGCAGTACTTC. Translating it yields CASTASGTSSYEQYF.

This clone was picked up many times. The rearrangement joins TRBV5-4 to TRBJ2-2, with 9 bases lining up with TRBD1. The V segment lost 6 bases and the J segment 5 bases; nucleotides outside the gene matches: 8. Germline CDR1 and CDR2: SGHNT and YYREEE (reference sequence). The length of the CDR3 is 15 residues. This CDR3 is CASTLGGTGTGELFF. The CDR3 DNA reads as TGTGCCAGCACCCTTGGGGGGACAGGGACCGGGGAGCTGTTTTTT. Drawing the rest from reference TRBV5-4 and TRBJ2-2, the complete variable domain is ETGVTQSPTHLIKTRGQQVTLRCSSQSGHNTVSWYQQALGQGPQFIFQYYREEENGRGNFPPRFSGLQFPNYSSELNVNALELDDSALYLCASTLGGTGTGELFFGEGSRLTVL.

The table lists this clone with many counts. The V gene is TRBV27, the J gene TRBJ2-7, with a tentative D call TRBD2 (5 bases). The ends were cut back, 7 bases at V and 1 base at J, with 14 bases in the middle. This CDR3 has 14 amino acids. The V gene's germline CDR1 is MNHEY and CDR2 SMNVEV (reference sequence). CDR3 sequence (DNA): TGTGCCAGCACTCCCCGGCGAGGGTCCTACGAGCAGTACTTC. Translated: CASTPRRGSYEQYF.

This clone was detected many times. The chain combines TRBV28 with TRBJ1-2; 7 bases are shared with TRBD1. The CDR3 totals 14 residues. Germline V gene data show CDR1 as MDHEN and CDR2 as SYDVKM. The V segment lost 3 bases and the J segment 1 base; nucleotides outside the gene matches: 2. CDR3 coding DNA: TGTGCCAGCAGTTTGGGGACAGATAACTATGGCTACACCTTC. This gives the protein CASSLGTDNYGYTF.

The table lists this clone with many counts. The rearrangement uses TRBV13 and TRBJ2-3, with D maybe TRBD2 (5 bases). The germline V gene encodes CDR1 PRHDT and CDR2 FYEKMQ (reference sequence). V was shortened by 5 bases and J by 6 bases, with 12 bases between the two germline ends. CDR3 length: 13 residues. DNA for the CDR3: TGTGCCAGCAGCCCCCGGGATTGGGATACGCAGTATTTT. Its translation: CASSPRDWDTQYF.

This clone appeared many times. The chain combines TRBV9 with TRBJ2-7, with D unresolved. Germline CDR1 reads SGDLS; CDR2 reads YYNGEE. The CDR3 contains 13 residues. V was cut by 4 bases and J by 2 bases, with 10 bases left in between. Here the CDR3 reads CASSRTPTYEQYF. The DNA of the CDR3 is TGTGCCAGCAGCCGTACACCGACCTACGAGCAGTACTTC.

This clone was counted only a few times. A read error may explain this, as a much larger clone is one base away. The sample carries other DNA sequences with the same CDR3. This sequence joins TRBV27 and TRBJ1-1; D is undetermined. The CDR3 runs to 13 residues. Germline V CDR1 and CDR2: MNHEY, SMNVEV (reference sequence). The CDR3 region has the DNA TGTGCCAGCAGTTTTGGGCAGAACACTGAAGCCTTCTTT. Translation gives CASSFGQNTEAFF.

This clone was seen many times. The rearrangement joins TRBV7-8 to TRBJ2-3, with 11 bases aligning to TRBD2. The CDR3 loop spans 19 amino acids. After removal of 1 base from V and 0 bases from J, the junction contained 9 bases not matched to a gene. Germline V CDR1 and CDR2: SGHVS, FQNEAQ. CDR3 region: CASSLVPSSGRPSTDTQYF. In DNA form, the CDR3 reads TGTGCCAGCAGCTTAGTCCCGTCTAGCGGGAGGCCCAGCACAGATACGCAGTATTTT.

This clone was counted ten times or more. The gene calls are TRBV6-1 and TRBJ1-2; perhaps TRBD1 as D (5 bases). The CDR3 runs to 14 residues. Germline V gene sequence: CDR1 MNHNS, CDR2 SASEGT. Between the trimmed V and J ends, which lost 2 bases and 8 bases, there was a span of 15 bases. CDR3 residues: CASSEKGPGGGYTF. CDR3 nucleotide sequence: TGTGCCAGCAGTGAAAAGGGGCCCGGTGGAGGCTACACCTTC.